This is a list of T cell receptor beta chains from one sample in a study of T cell responses to AZD1222 COVID-19 vaccine. The protocol was immunoSEQ multiplex PCR, while the TCRdb copy is restricted to in-frame clones and leaves out a portion. The sample lists roughly 120,000 clones; 90% to 95% were seen once. This material consisted of peripheral blood, taken on day 0 of AZD1222 vaccination. The source is an adult in good health. Each CDR3 is given with its conserved first and last residue. The D gene is left open where the match is weak. Clone size appears in some rows only: once, few, many, or a class for an expanded clone.

d_call,clone_size,cdr3_length,v_call,j_call,cdr3_aa,cdr3_nt
NA,NA,16,TRBV9,TRBJ2-5,CASSVGGAAQQETQYF,TGTGCCAGCAGCGTGGGTGGCGCGGCCCAACAAGAGACCCAGTACTTC
TRBD2,NA,15,TRBV5-1,TRBJ2-1,CASSFLAGIYNEQFF,TGCGCCAGCAGCTTCCTAGCGGGCATATACAATGAGCAGTTCTTC
TRBD1,NA,15,TRBV11-3,TRBJ1-6,CASSPSGQDNSPLHF,TGTGCCAGCAGCCCTTCCGGACAGGATAATTCACCCCTCCACTTT
NA,NA,14,TRBV11-3,TRBJ2-5,CASSLGGDGETQYF,TGTGCCAGCAGCTTAGGAGGGGATGGTGAGACCCAGTACTTC
TRBD2,NA,15,TRBV9,TRBJ2-3,CASSGTGTTTDTQYF,TGTGCCAGCAGCGGGACCGGGACTACAACAGATACGCAGTATTTT
NA,NA,16,TRBV7-9,TRBJ2-1,CASSPAGTHSYNEQFF,TGTGCCAGCAGCCCGGCCGGGACCCACTCCTACAATGAGCAGTTCTTC
NA,NA,18,TRBV19,TRBJ2-2,CASSMGFGRRSNTGELFF,TGTGCCAGTAGTATGGGATTTGGCAGACGATCGAACACCGGGGAGCTGTTTTTT
NA,NA,15,TRBV5-5,TRBJ1-2,CASSPPRSPSYGYTF,TGTGCCAGCAGCCCCCCACGTTCGCCCTCCTATGGCTACACCTTC
NA,NA,12,TRBV7-2,TRBJ1-1,CASSFSVTEAFF,TGTGCCAGCAGCTTCTCGGTCACTGAAGCTTTCTTT
NA,NA,16,TRBV4-3,TRBJ1-4,CASSQDTTATNEKLFF,TGCGCCAGCAGCCAAGATACCACAGCTACTAATGAAAAACTGTTTTTT
NA,NA,11,TRBV5-1,TRBJ1-1,CASSFGAEAFF,TGCGCCAGCAGCTTTGGAGCTGAAGCTTTCTTT
NA,NA,14,TRBV27,TRBJ2-7,CASSGQGGPYEQYF,TGTGCCAGCAGTGGGCAGGGAGGACCCTACGAGCAGTACTTC
TRBD1,NA,17,TRBV5-6,TRBJ2-7,CASSFWGPGQGLNEQYF,TGTGCCAGCAGCTTTTGGGGGCCGGGACAGGGTCTTAACGAGCAGTACTTC
NA,NA,14,TRBV10-3,TRBJ1-1,CAISDQWMNTEAFF,TGTGCCATCAGTGATCAGTGGATGAACACTGAAGCTTTCTTT
TRBD2,NA,13,TRBV5-4,TRBJ2-3,CASSYPRGDTQYF,TGTGCCAGCAGCTACCCGCGGGGGGATACGCAGTATTTT
NA,NA,13,TRBV7-9,TRBJ1-5,CASSFVGNQPQHF,TGTGCCAGCAGCTTTGTAGGCAATCAGCCCCAGCATTTT
TRBD1,NA,14,TRBV5-1,TRBJ2-7,CASSSGQGPYEQYF,TGCGCCAGCAGCTCCGGACAGGGGCCCTACGAGCAGTACTTC
NA,NA,15,TRBV7-2,TRBJ2-7,CASSFTSYRTYEQYF,TGTGCCAGCAGCTTTACCTCGTATCGGACCTACGAGCAGTACTTC
TRBD1,NA,16,TRBV6-5,TRBJ2-3,CASSYGTGGGADTQYF,TGTGCCAGCAGTTACGGGACAGGGGGAGGGGCAGATACGCAGTATTTT
NA,NA,13,TRBV5-1,TRBJ1-2,CASSFADNYGYTF,TGCGCCAGCAGCTTCGCAGATAACTATGGCTACACCTTC
NA,NA,13,TRBV27,TRBJ1-2,CASSLTGNYGYTF,TGTGCCAGCAGTTTAACCGGGAACTATGGCTACACCTTC
NA,NA,12,TRBV5-1,TRBJ2-5,CASTSGTETQYF,TGCGCCAGCACTTCCGGGACGGAGACCCAGTACTTC
NA,NA,14,TRBV6-5,TRBJ1-1,CASSYRDINTEAFF,TGTGCCAGCAGTTACCGGGACATCAACACTGAAGCTTTCTTT
NA,once,15,TRBV7-2,TRBJ1-2,CASSLVQGGNYGYTF,TGTGCCAGCAGCTTAGTACAGGGTGGTAACTATGGCTACACCTTC
TRBD1,NA,14,TRBV5-1,TRBJ2-5,CASGTGPPEKTQYF,TGCGCCAGCGGGACAGGACCCCCCGAGAAGACCCAGTACTTC
NA,NA,11,TRBV11-2,TRBJ1-1,CASGRTVEAFF,TGTGCCAGCGGGAGGACCGTTGAAGCTTTCTTT
NA,NA,15,TRBV27,TRBJ1-4,CASSPQGATNEKLFF,TGTGCCAGCAGTCCGCAGGGTGCAACTAATGAAAAACTGTTTTTT
TRBD1,NA,15,TRBV5-6,TRBJ2-1,CASSLGDRGHNEQFF,TGTGCCAGCAGCTTGGGGGACAGGGGGCACAATGAGCAGTTCTTC
TRBD2,NA,15,TRBV5-4,TRBJ2-7,CASSLMGLAGEEQYF,TGTGCCAGCAGCTTGATGGGACTAGCGGGAGAAGAGCAGTACTTC
TRBD2,NA,17,TRBV4-1,TRBJ2-3,CASSPRWEGGRPDTQYF,TGCGCCAGCAGCCCGAGATGGGAGGGAGGGCGTCCAGATACGCAGTATTTT
TRBD2,NA,16,TRBV25-1,TRBJ2-7,CASSEYKREGLDEQYF,TGTGCCAGCAGTGAATATAAGCGGGAGGGCCTCGACGAGCAGTACTTC
TRBD1,NA,13,TRBV2,TRBJ2-2,CASEGQGTGELFF,TGTGCCAGCGAAGGACAGGGGACCGGGGAGCTGTTTTTT
NA,once,12,TRBV24-1,TRBJ2-7,CATSPDSYEQYF,TGTGCCACCAGTCCCGACAGCTACGAGCAGTACTTC
NA,NA,16,TRBV5-1,TRBJ2-1,CASSLDPNPSNNEQFF,TGCGCCAGCAGCTTGGACCCCAATCCGAGTAACAATGAGCAGTTCTTC
TRBD1,NA,17,TRBV15,TRBJ2-3,CATSRPRTGKRTDTQYF,TGTGCCACCAGCAGACCTAGGACAGGGAAGAGGACAGATACGCAGTATTTT
NA,NA,11,TRBV20-1,TRBJ1-3,CSASNRNTIYF,TGCAGTGCTTCCAATCGGAACACCATATATTTT
NA,NA,13,TRBV6-5,TRBJ1-5,CATNPTSNQPQHF,TGTGCCACCAACCCTACTAGCAATCAGCCCCAGCATTTT
NA,NA,12,TRBV6-5,TRBJ2-7,CASSDSGCEQYF,TGTGCCAGCAGTGACTCAGGGTGCGAGCAGTACTTC
TRBD1,NA,14,TRBV29-1,TRBJ2-3,CSSRRQGAADTQYF,TGCAGCTCCAGAAGACAGGGGGCGGCAGATACGCAGTATTTT
TRBD2,NA,16,TRBV7-9,TRBJ2-1,CASSPKKSGLVGEQFF,TGTGCCAGCAGCCCTAAAAAATCGGGACTAGTCGGTGAGCAGTTCTTC
NA,NA,14,TRBV7-2,TRBJ1-1,CASSLETWNTEAFF,TGTGCCAGCAGCTTAGAGACGTGGAACACTGAAGCTTTCTTT
NA,NA,17,TRBV5-6,TRBJ1-2,CASSFSATGPFNYGYTF,TGTGCCAGCAGCTTTAGTGCGACAGGACCTTTTAACTATGGCTACACCTTC
NA,once,13,TRBV7-2,TRBJ1-6,CASESSYNSPLHF,TGTGCCAGCGAAAGCTCCTATAATTCACCCCTCCACTTT
TRBD2,NA,11,TRBV25-1,TRBJ2-7,CASSGVAGSQF,TGTGCCAGCAGTGGAGTAGCGGGATCGCAATTC
NA,NA,13,TRBV2,TRBJ1-2,CASPDGSPKGYTF,TGTGCCAGCCCCGACGGATCCCCGAAAGGCTACACCTTC
NA,NA,15,TRBV18,TRBJ1-1,CASSPLTGTNTEAFF,TGTGCCAGCTCACCACTCACAGGGACGAACACTGAAGCTTTCTTT
TRBD1,NA,15,TRBV18,TRBJ2-7,CASSPGGQLYYEQYF,TGTGCCAGCTCACCAGGGGGACAGCTTTACTACGAGCAGTACTTC
NA,NA,13,TRBV5-1,TRBJ1-2,CASSLGGLYGYTF,TGCGCCAGCAGCTTGGGGGGGCTGTATGGCTACACCTTC
NA,NA,14,TRBV7-2,TRBJ1-2,CASSLVLGPYGYTF,TGTGCCAGCAGCTTAGTGTTAGGGCCCTATGGCTACACCTTC
TRBD2,NA,15,TRBV6-1,TRBJ2-3,CASSDGLASTDTQYF,TGTGCCAGCAGTGATGGACTAGCGAGCACAGATACGCAGTATTTT
TRBD2,NA,19,TRBV30,TRBJ2-1,CAWSFVRTSGRVISNEQFF,TGTGCCTGGAGTTTCGTCCGGACTAGCGGGAGGGTAATAAGCAATGAGCAGTTCTTC
NA,NA,13,TRBV27,TRBJ1-2,CASSLTPSEGYTF,TGTGCCAGCAGTTTGACCCCCTCGGAGGGCTACACCTTC
TRBD1,NA,16,TRBV14,TRBJ1-2,CASSQDPRTGEGGYTF,TGTGCCAGCAGCCAAGACCCCCGGACAGGGGAGGGTGGCTACACCTTC
NA,NA,13,TRBV6-2/TRBV6-3,TRBJ2-1,CASSYGTGDEQFF,TGTGCCAGCAGTTACGGAACAGGCGATGAGCAGTTCTTC
TRBD2,NA,16,TRBV10-1,TRBJ2-3,CASRAPLAGEGDTQYF,TGCGCCAGCAGGGCCCCTCTAGCGGGAGAGGGAGATACGCAGTATTTT